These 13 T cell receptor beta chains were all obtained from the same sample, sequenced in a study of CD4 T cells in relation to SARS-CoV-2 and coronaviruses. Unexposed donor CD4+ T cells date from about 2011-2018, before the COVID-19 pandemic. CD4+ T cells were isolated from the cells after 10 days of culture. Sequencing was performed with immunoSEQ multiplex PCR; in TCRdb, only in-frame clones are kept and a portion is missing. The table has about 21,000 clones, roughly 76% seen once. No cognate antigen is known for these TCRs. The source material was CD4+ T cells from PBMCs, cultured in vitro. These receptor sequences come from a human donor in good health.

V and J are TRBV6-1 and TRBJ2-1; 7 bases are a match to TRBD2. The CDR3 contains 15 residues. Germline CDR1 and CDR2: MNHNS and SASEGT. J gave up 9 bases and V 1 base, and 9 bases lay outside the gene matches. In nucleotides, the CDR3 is TGTGCCAGCAGTGAAGAGGAGGGAGGGCCGGGTGAGCAGTTCTTC. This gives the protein CASSEEEGGPGEQFF.

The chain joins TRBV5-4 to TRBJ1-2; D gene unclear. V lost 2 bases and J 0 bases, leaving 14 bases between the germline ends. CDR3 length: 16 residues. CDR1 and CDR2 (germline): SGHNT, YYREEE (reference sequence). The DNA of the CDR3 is TGTGCCAGCAGCTTACTAGGCGGGCAAGCTAACTATGGCTACACCTTC. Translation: CASSLLGGQANYGYTF. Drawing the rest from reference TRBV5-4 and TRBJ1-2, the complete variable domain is ETGVTQSPTHLIKTRGQQVTLRCSSQSGHNTVSWYQQALGQGPQFIFQYYREEENGRGNFPPRFSGLQFPNYSSELNVNALELDDSALYLCASSLLGGQANYGYTFGSGTRLTVV.

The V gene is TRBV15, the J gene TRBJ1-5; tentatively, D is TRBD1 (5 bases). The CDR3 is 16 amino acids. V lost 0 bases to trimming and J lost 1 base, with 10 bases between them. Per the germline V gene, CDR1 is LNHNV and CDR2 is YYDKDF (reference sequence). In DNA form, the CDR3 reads TGTGCCACCAGCAGAGAAGGGGCTGGGAGCAATCAGCCCCAGCATTTT. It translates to CATSREGAGSNQPQHF.

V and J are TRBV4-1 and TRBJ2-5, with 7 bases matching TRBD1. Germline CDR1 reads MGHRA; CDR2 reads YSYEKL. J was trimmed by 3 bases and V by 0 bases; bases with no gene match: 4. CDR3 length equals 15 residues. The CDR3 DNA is TGCGCCAGCAGCCAAGATGGGACAGAAAAAGAGACCCAGTACTTC. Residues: CASSQDGTEKETQYF.

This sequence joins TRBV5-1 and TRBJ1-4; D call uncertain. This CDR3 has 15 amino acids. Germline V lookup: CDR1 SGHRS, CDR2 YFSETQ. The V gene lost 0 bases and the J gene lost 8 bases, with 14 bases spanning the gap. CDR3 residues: CASSLVYGSGEKLFF. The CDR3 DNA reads TGCGCCAGCAGCTTGGTTTACGGGTCAGGCGAAAAACTGTTTTTT.

The CDR3 nucleotides are TGCGCCAGCAGCTTGGATTTCGGGGGCAGCCCTGAAGCTTTCTTT. Amino acid sequence: CASSLDFGGSPEAFF. This sequence joins TRBV5-1 and TRBJ1-1; possibly TRBD1 for D (6 bases). Germline CDR1 reads SGHRS; CDR2 reads YFSETQ. The CDR3 is 15 amino acids. V lost 0 bases and J 6 bases, leaving 15 bases between the germline ends.

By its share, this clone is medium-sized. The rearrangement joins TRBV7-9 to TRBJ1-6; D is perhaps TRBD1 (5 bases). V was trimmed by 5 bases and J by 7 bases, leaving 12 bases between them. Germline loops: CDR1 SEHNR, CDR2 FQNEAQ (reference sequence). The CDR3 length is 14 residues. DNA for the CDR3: TGTGCCAGCAGCCGGGACGGGGTAAATTCACCCCTCCACTTT. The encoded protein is CASSRDGVNSPLHF. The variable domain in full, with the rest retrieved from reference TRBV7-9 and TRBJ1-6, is DTGVSQNPRHKITKRGQNVTFRCDPISEHNRLYWYRQTLGQGPEFLTYFQNEAQLEKSRLLSDRFSAERPKGSFSTLEIQRTEQGDSAMYLCASSRDGVNSPLHFGNGTRLTVT.

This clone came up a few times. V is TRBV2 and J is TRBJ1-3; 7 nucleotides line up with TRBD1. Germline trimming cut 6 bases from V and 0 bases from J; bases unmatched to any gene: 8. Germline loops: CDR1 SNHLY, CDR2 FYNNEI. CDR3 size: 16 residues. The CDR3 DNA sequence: TGTGCCAGCAGAGGGAGACAGGGATTCTCTGGAAACACCATATATTTT. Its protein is CASRGRQGFSGNTIYF. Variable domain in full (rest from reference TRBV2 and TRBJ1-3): EPEVTQTPSHQVTQMGQEVILRCVPISNHLYFYWYRQILGQKVEFLVSFYNNEISEKSEIFDDQFSVERPDGSNFTLKIRSTKLEDSAMYFCASRGRQGFSGNTIYFGEGSWLTVV.

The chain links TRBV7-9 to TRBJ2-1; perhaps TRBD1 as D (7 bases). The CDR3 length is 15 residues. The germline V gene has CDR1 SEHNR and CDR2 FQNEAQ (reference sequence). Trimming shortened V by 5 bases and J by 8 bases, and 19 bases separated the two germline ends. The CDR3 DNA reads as TGTGCCAGCAGCAAGAGACAGGGACTGGTAGATGAGCAGTTCTTC. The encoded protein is CASSKRQGLVDEQFF. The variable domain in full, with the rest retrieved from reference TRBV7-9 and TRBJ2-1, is DTGVSQNPRHKITKRGQNVTFRCDPISEHNRLYWYRQTLGQGPEFLTYFQNEAQLEKSRLLSDRFSAERPKGSFSTLEIQRTEQGDSAMYLCASSKRQGLVDEQFFGPGTRLTVL.

Here the CDR3 reads CAWRASSGANVLTF. CDR3 bases: TGTGCCTGGAGGGCGTCCTCTGGGGCCAACGTCCTGACTTTC. This sequence joins TRBV30 and TRBJ2-6; D gene unclear. Between the trimmed V and J ends, which lost 3 bases and 0 bases, there was a span of 6 bases. Looked up from germline, CDR1 is GTSNPN and CDR2 is SVGIG (reference sequence). The CDR3 consists of 14 residues.

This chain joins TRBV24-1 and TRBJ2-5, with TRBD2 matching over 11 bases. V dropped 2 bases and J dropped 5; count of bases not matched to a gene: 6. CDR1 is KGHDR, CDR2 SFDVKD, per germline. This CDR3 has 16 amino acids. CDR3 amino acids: CATSDSSLAGVETQYF. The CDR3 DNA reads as TGTGCCACCAGTGATTCATCACTAGCGGGAGTTGAGACCCAGTACTTC.

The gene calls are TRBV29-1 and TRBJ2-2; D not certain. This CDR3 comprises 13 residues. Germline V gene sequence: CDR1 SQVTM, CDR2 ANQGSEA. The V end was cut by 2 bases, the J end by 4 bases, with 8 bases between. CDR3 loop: CSVENLTTGELFF. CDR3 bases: TGCAGCGTTGAAAATCTGACCACCGGGGAGCTGTTTTTT.

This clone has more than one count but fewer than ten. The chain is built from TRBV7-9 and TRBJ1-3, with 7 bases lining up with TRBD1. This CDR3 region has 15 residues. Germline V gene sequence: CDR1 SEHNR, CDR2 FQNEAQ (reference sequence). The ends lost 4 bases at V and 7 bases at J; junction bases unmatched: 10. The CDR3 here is CASSSQGGSRNTIYF. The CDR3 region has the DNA TGTGCCAGCAGCTCCCAAGGGGGCAGTCGGAACACCATATATTTT. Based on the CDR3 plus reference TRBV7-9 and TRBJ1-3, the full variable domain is DTGVSQNPRHKITKRGQNVTFRCDPISEHNRLYWYRQTLGQGPEFLTYFQNEAQLEKSRLLSDRFSAERPKGSFSTLEIQRTEQGDSAMYLCASSSQGGSRNTIYFGEGSWLTVV.